Below are 28 T cell receptor beta chains sequenced from a single sample in a study of T cell responses to AZD1222 COVID-19 vaccine. Sequenced by immunoSEQ multiplex PCR; TCRdb stores in-frame clones only, minus some. The top ten clones hold about 9.4% of a sample with around 110,000 clones, 80% to 85% of them seen once. The sample was peripheral blood, taken on day 0 of AZD1222 vaccination. These receptors came from an adult in good health.

The table lists this clone with a few counts. The genes are TRBV28 and TRBJ1-2; D remains ambiguous. Deletions cut 7 bases from V and 7 bases from J, with 10 bases between. Germline V gives CDR1 MDHEN, CDR2 SYDVKM. The CDR3 runs to 11 residues. The CDR3 sequence: CASTVGRGYTF. The CDR3 DNA reads as TGTGCCAGCACCGTGGGTCGTGGCTACACCTTC.

V usage is TRBV9 and J usage is TRBJ1-4; unclear D gene. Trimming stripped 2 bases from V and 3 bases from J, with 11 bases between. The CDR3 consists of 15 residues. The germline V gene has CDR1 SGDLS and CDR2 YYNGEE. The DNA of the CDR3 is TGTGCCAGCAGCGTGGCCGCAGAGGCTAATGAAAAACTGTTTTTT. This codes for CASSVAAEANEKLFF.

The rearrangement links TRBV9 to TRBJ2-3; D gene unclear. This CDR3 is built from 13 residues. V lost 2 bases and J lost 6, with 10 bases in between. The germline V gene has CDR1 SGDLS and CDR2 YYNGEE. CDR3 loop: CASSVALRDTQYF. The CDR3 nucleotides read TGTGCCAGCAGCGTTGCCCTTCGGGATACGCAGTATTTT.

The V and J genes are TRBV10-3 and TRBJ1-1; the D is unclear. V was pared by 0 bases and J by 1 base, with 6 bases between. This CDR3 contains 14 residues. Germline V gives CDR1 ENHRY, CDR2 SYGVKD. The CDR3 region is CAISESWENTEAFF. The CDR3 nucleotides read TGTGCCATCAGTGAGTCGTGGGAGAACACTGAAGCTTTCTTT.

The rearrangement uses TRBV19 and TRBJ1-2, with D unresolved. V lost 5 bases and J 1 base, leaving 11 bases between the germline ends. This CDR3 has 14 residues. CDR1 LNHDA and CDR2 SQIVND come from the germline V gene (reference sequence). The CDR3 is CASSETAGNYGYTF. The CDR3, as DNA: TGTGCCAGTAGTGAAACAGCTGGTAACTATGGCTACACCTTC.

The chain carries TRBV28 and TRBJ1-2, with TRBD1 identical over 10 bases. V was pared by 6 bases and J by 8 bases, with 6 bases of the junction left unmatched. The CDR3 has 13 residues. The V gene's germline CDR1 is MDHEN and CDR2 SYDVKM. Here the CDR3 DNA reads TGTGCCAGCAGAGGACAGGGGGTCGACGGCTACACCTTC. The encoded protein is CASRGQGVDGYTF.

The J gene is TRBJ2-3, the V gene TRBV3-1 (or the pseudogene TRBV3-2); 8 nucleotides agree with TRBD2. Unmatched junction bases numbered 4, after V lost 1 base and J lost 4 bases. The germline V gene has CDR1 LGHDT and CDR2 YNNKEL (reference sequence). This CDR3 has 15 amino acids. For the CDR3, the DNA is TGTGCCAGCAGCCAAGGCAGCGGGAGTGCAGATACGCAGTATTTT. Translating gives CASSQGSGSADTQYF.

This sequence joins TRBV5-5 and TRBJ2-3; weak D call: TRBD2 (6 bases). CDR3 length: 12 amino acids. Looked up from germline, CDR1 is SGHKS and CDR2 is YYEKEE (reference sequence). Trimming took off 5 bases at V and 4 bases at J, with 8 bases between the two ends. The CDR3 protein is CASRWEADTQYF. DNA for the CDR3: TGTGCCAGCAGGTGGGAGGCAGATACGCAGTATTTT.

This chain uses TRBV11-3 with TRBJ2-2; D might be TRBD2 (6 bases). The length of the CDR3 is 15 residues. The germline CDR1 and CDR2 sequences are SGHNT and YENEEA. V was shortened by 3 bases and J by 0 bases, with 8 bases between the two germline ends. This CDR3 is CASSFRGSNTGELFF. The CDR3 DNA reads TGTGCCAGCAGCTTTCGGGGGTCGAACACCGGGGAGCTGTTTTTT.

CDR3 nucleotides: TGCAGCGTGCGACGGGGGGGAAGCACAGATACGCAGTATTTT. Encoded protein: CSVRRGGSTDTQYF. The chain joins TRBV29-1 to TRBJ2-3; 8 nucleotides agree with TRBD2. The CDR3 runs 14 residues. V lost 6 bases and J lost 0; bases outside the gene matches: 5. Germline assignment: CDR1 SQVTM and CDR2 ANQGSEA.

This sequence joins TRBV6-2 or TRBV6-3 and TRBJ1-5, with 7 bases fitting TRBD1. CDR1 MNHEY and CDR2 SVGEGT come from the germline V gene. The CDR3 is 15 residues long. The J segment lost 3 bases and the V segment lost 5 bases, leaving 7 bases of the junction unmatched. The CDR3 loop reads CASSQTGVVNQPQHF. CDR3 nucleotides: TGTGCCAGCAGTCAAACAGGGGTGGTCAATCAGCCCCAGCATTTT.

This chain joins TRBV5-4 and TRBJ2-1, with 12 bases aligning to TRBD2. V was pared by 0 bases and J by 5 bases, with 6 bases of the junction left unmatched. The CDR3 has 17 amino acids. Germline CDR1 is SGHNT and CDR2 is YYREEE (reference sequence). In DNA, the CDR3 is TGTGCCAGCAGCTTGGGCTCCCCTAGCGGGAGGGACAATGAGCAGTTCTTC. Residues: CASSLGSPSGRDNEQFF. The full variable domain, its missing parts supplied by reference TRBV5-4 and TRBJ2-1, is ETGVTQSPTHLIKTRGQQVTLRCSSQSGHNTVSWYQQALGQGPQFIFQYYREEENGRGNFPPRFSGLQFPNYSSELNVNALELDDSALYLCASSLGSPSGRDNEQFFGPGTRLTVL.

The chain combines TRBV5-4 with TRBJ2-6; D uncertain. CDR3 length: 14 residues. The V gene lost 0 bases and the J gene lost 1 base, with 2 bases spanning the gap. Germline-derived CDR1 and CDR2 are SGHNT and YYREEE (reference sequence). The CDR3 spells CASSLASGANVLTF. Here the CDR3 DNA reads TGTGCCAGCAGCTTGGCTTCTGGGGCCAACGTCCTGACTTTC.

This chain uses TRBV28 with TRBJ2-1; 10 positions agree with TRBD2. The CDR3 spans 17 residues. Germline CDR1 is MDHEN and CDR2 is SYDVKM. J was trimmed by 8 bases and V by 5 bases; bases with no gene match: 15. The DNA of the CDR3 is TGTGCCAGCAGTACCCCTTTATGGGGACTAGCGTCTCATGAGCAGTTCTTC. It specifies CASSTPLWGLASHEQFF. The whole variable domain, filled in from reference TRBV28 and TRBJ2-1, reads DVKVTQSSRYLVKRTGEKVFLECVQDMDHENMFWYRQDPGLGLRLIYFSYDVKMKEKGDIPEGYSVSREKKERFSLILESASTNQTSMYLCASSTPLWGLASHEQFFGPGTRLTVL.

The chain uses TRBV7-3 and TRBJ1-4, with a tentative D call TRBD1 (5 bases). This CDR3 has 13 amino acids. CDR1 SGHTA and CDR2 FQGTGA come from the germline V gene. V shed 4 bases and J shed 8 bases, with 11 bases lying between them. CDR3 loop: CASSSGTVEKLFF. The CDR3 DNA sequence: TGTGCCAGCAGCTCAGGGACGGTGGAAAAACTGTTTTTT. Looking up the rest from reference TRBV7-3 and TRBJ1-4 gives the full variable domain: GAGVSQTPSNKVTEKGKYVELRCDPISGHTALYWYRQSLGQGPEFLIYFQGTGAADDSGLPNDRFFAVRPEGSVSTLKIQRTERGDSAVYLCASSSGTVEKLFFGSGTQLSVL.

CDR3: CASSLSRQGPLHF. In nucleotides, the CDR3 is TGTGCCAGCAGTTTATCCCGGCAGGGGCCCCTCCACTTT. The chain employs TRBV27 and TRBJ1-6; weak D call: TRBD1 (6 bases). Between the trimmed V and J ends, which lost 0 bases and 13 bases, there was a span of 10 bases. This CDR3 comprises 13 residues. The germline CDR1 and CDR2 sequences are MNHEY and SMNVEV (reference sequence).

The V and J genes are TRBV3-1 (or the pseudogene TRBV3-2) and TRBJ1-5; TRBD1 is a possible D gene (6 bases). The germline V gene has CDR1 LGHDT and CDR2 YNNKEL (reference sequence). V gave up 2 bases and J gave up 7 bases, with 9 bases separating them. The CDR3 has 13 amino acids. CDR3 bases: TGTGCCAGCAGCCAATCAGGGGTACAGCCCCAGCATTTT. This gives the protein CASSQSGVQPQHF.

This sequence joins TRBV27 and TRBJ1-6; the D is unclear. Germline-derived CDR1 and CDR2 are MNHEY and SMNVEV (reference sequence). This CDR3 spans 17 amino acids. Trimming stripped 2 bases from V and 7 bases from J, with 18 bases between. DNA of the CDR3: TGTGCCAGCAGTTTAAGCGTTCCAAGGGCCTTCAATTCACCCCTCCACTTT. As protein: CASSLSVPRAFNSPLHF.

This rearrangement joins TRBV18 to TRBJ2-7; 9 positions agree with TRBD2. The length of the CDR3 is 16 residues. Trimming took 0 bases from V and 6 from J; bases not matched to a gene: 9. The germline V gene encodes CDR1 KGHSH and CDR2 LQKENI. CDR3 loop: CASSPPSSGTSGEQYF. CDR3 DNA sequence: TGTGCCAGCTCACCACCGTCTAGCGGGACATCTGGCGAGCAGTACTTC.

This clone turned up a few times. The rearrangement joins TRBV4-1 to TRBJ2-7; 9 bases are a match to TRBD1. Unmatched junction bases numbered 5, after V lost 2 bases and J lost 0 bases. The V gene's germline CDR1 is MGHRA and CDR2 YSYEKL. The CDR3 covers 16 residues. The DNA for the CDR3 is TGCGCCAGCAGCCAACCCCGGACAGGGGTCTCCTACGAGCAGTACTTC. It specifies CASSQPRTGVSYEQYF.

The chain recombines TRBV12-5 with TRBJ1-1, with D maybe TRBD1 (6 bases). The CDR3 spans 17 residues. Germline V gene sequence: CDR1 LGHNT, CDR2 FRNRAP. The germline V and J ends were trimmed by 4 bases and 5 bases, with 23 bases remaining between them. Written as DNA, the CDR3 is TGTGCTAGTGGTTGGGTTGGGGCAGGGGATCAGGAAACTGAAGCTTTCTTT. Amino acids: CASGWVGAGDQETEAFF.

J is TRBJ1-2 and V is TRBV6-5; D gene unclear. The CDR3 runs to 16 residues. Deletions cut 0 bases from V and 7 bases from J, with 18 bases between. Germline CDR1 MNHEY, CDR2 SVGAGI. CDR3 DNA sequence: TGTGCCAGCAGTTACTCGAAATCAGCGGGGAGTGGTGGCTACACCTTC. This gives the protein CASSYSKSAGSGGYTF.

This clone was seen a few times. The J gene is TRBJ2-7, the V gene TRBV10-2, with D possibly matching TRBD2 (6 bases). The germline V gene encodes CDR1 WSHSY and CDR2 SAAADI. V was pared by 8 bases and J by 2 bases, with 10 bases between. The CDR3 runs to 12 residues. The CDR3: CASRGGAYEQYF. In nucleotides, the CDR3 is TGCGCCAGCCGGGGCGGGGCCTACGAGCAGTACTTC.

The rearrangement joins TRBV5-1 to TRBJ2-3, with D perhaps matching TRBD2 (5 bases). Germline V gene sequence: CDR1 SGHRS, CDR2 YFSETQ. V was pared by 3 bases and J by 3 bases, with 11 bases between. The CDR3 loop spans 14 amino acids. CDR3 DNA: TGCGCCAGCAGCTCCGGACTCATAACAGATACGCAGTATTTT. Protein product: CASSSGLITDTQYF. The variable domain in full, completed from reference TRBV5-1 and TRBJ2-3, reads KAGVTQTPRYLIKTRGQQVTLSCSPISGHRSVSWYQQTPGQGLQFLFEYFSETQRNKGNFPGRFSGRQFSNSRSEMNVSTLELGDSALYLCASSSGLITDTQYFGPGTRLTVL.

The CDR3 loop is CAWTGGWGRGATEAFF. The CDR3 DNA follows: TGTGCCTGGACCGGTGGGTGGGGACGGGGGGCTACTGAAGCTTTCTTT. The V gene is TRBV30, the J gene TRBJ1-1; D possibly corresponds to TRBD1 (6 bases). Germline V lookup: CDR1 GTSNPN, CDR2 SVGIG (reference sequence). The germline V and J ends were trimmed by 4 bases and 5 bases, with 23 bases remaining between them. The CDR3 totals 16 residues.

The chain couples TRBV5-4 to TRBJ1-4; possibly TRBD1 for D (5 bases). The CDR3 contains 15 residues. V dropped 4 bases and J dropped 11 bases, with 21 bases sitting between them. Germline V lookup: CDR1 SGHNT, CDR2 YYREEE (reference sequence). Written as DNA, the CDR3 is TGTGCCAGCAGCACTACAGGAGGGTTTGAAGGGAAACTGTTTTTT. Translating gives CASSTTGGFEGKLFF.

The chain employs TRBV2 and TRBJ1-5; D unclear. This CDR3 comprises 15 residues. The germline V gene encodes CDR1 SNHLY and CDR2 FYNNEI. V lost 6 bases and J 11 bases, leaving 23 bases between the germline ends. In DNA, the CDR3 is TGTGCCAGCAGCGACCCGTCTTTTGGGTTCGAGTCCCAGCATTTT. This encodes CASSDPSFGFESQHF.

This rearrangement joins TRBV11-2 to TRBJ1-1; a possible D gene is TRBD1 (6 bases). Germline-derived CDR1 and CDR2 are SGHAT and FQNNGV. The CDR3 runs 15 residues. The V end was cut by 5 bases, the J end by 4 bases, with 17 bases between. The CDR3 sequence is CASSPDGGGGTEAFF. In DNA form, the CDR3 reads TGTGCCAGCAGCCCCGACGGGGGAGGGGGCACTGAAGCTTTCTTT.